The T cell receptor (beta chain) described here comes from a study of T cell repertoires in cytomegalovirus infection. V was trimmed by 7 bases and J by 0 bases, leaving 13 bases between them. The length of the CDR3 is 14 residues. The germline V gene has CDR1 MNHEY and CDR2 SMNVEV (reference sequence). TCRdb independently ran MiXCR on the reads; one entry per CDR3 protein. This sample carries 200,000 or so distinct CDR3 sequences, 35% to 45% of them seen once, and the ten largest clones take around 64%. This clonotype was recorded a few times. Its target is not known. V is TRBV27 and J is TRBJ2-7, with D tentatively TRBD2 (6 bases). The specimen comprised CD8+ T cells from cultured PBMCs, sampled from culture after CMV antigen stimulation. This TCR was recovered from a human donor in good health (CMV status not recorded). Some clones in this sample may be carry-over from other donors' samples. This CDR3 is CASKRRGSSYEQYF. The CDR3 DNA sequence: TGTGCCAGCAAGAGGAGGGGCAGCTCCTACGAGCAGTACTTC.